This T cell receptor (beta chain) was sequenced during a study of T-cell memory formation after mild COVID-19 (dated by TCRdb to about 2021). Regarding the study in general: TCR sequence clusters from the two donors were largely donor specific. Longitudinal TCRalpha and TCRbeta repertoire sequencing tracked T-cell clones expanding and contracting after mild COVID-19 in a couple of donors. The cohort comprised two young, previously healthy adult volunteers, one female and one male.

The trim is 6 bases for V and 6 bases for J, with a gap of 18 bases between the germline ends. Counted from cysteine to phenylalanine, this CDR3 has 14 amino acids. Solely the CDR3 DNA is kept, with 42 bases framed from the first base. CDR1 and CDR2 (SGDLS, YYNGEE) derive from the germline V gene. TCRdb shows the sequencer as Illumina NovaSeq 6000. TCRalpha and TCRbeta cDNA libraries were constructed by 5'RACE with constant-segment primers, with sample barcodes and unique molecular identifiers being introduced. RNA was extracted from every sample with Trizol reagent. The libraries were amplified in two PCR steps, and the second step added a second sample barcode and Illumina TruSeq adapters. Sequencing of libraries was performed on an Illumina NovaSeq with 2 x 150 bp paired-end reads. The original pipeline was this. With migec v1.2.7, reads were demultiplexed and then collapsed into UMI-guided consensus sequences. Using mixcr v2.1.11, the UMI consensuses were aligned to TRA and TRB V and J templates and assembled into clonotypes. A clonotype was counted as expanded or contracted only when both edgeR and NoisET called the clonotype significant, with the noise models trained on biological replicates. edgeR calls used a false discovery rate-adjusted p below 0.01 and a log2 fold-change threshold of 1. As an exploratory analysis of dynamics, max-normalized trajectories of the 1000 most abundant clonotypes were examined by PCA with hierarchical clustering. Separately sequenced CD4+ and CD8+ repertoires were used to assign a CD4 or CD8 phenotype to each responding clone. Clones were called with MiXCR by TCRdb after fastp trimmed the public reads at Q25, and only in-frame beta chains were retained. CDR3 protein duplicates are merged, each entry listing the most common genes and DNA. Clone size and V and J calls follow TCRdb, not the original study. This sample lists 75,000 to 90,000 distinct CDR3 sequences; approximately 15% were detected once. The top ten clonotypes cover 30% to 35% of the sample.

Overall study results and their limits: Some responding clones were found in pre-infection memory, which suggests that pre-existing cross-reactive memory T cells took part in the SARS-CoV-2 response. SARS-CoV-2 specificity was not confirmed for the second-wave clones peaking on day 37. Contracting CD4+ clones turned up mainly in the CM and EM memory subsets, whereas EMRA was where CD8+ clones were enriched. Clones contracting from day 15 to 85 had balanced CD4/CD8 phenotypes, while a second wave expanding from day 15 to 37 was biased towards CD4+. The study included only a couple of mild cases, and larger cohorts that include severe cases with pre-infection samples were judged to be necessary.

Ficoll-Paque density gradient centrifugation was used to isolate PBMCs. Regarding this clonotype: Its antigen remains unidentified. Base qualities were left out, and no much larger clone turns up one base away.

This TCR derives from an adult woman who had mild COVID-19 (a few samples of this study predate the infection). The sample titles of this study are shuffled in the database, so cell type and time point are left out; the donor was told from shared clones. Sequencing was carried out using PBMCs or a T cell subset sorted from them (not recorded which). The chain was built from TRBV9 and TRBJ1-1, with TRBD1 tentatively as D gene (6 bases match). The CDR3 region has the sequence CASNEVGGLAEAFF. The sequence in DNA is TGTGCCAGCAACGAAGTAGGGGGACTGGCTGAAGCTTTCTTT.